Listed below are T cell receptor beta chains from one sample, sequenced in a study of low-dose radiotherapy and immunotherapy resistance in tumors. One entry per CDR3 protein, called by TCRdb with MiXCR from the reads. Counted here are tens of thousands of distinct CDR3 sequences, about 11% occurring once; the ten biggest clones make up 5.5% to 7.5%. The input for sequencing was PBMCs, taken before treatment. Receptors were obtained from a female donor with ovarian cancer. Each CDR3 is given with its conserved first and last residue. D genes are given only for firm matches.

J,D,V,CDR3
TRBJ1-6,NA,TRBV12-3/TRBV12-4,CASSLGGSSPLHF
TRBJ2-4,NA,TRBV6-2/TRBV6-3,CASSHEGRIQYF
TRBJ2-7,NA,TRBV2,CASSRDTTYEQYF
TRBJ2-5,NA,TRBV28,CASSFRSWEYF
TRBJ2-2,NA,TRBV12-3/TRBV12-4,CASRLTGPGELFF
TRBJ1-5,TRBD1,TRBV20-1,CSAGAGTGGDQPQHF
TRBJ2-1,NA,TRBV5-1,CASSFQDNEQFF
TRBJ2-5,NA,TRBV2,CASSEEVWKETQYF
TRBJ1-2,NA,TRBV12-3/TRBV12-4,CASRRVGGYTF
TRBJ2-2,TRBD2,TRBV6-1,CASGSSGNTGELFF
TRBJ2-1,TRBD2,TRBV28,CASSRTSDNEQFF
TRBJ2-3,TRBD2,TRBV20-1,CSARGGRGSTDTQYF
TRBJ2-3,TRBD2,TRBV9,CASSVEGSGGDTQYF
TRBJ2-6,NA,TRBV10-3,CAISGSANGANVLTF
TRBJ2-1,TRBD2,TRBV3-1,CASSQTRTSPGFF
TRBJ2-7,TRBD2,TRBV29-1,CSEPTSAYEQYF
TRBJ2-1,TRBD2,TRBV10-3,CAISPLGGRTAYNEQFF
TRBJ2-3,NA,TRBV3-1,CASSQANLPQYF
TRBJ2-5,NA,TRBV2,CASSERSYQETLYF
TRBJ2-7,NA,TRBV28,CASRRYRDYEQYF
TRBJ1-2,NA,TRBV11-2,CASSSAATVYGYTF
TRBJ2-2,NA,TRBV2,CASNPGVRAGVEGGELFF
TRBJ2-7,NA,TRBV12-3/TRBV12-4,CASSSGQGGGHEQYF
TRBJ1-2,NA,TRBV28,CASSFPGTYGYTF
TRBJ2-1,NA,TRBV7-8,CASSLTTSSYNEQFF
TRBJ2-1,TRBD2,TRBV12-3/TRBV12-4,CASSLGTSPKQFF
TRBJ2-7,NA,TRBV5-6,CASSLAGISIYEQYF
TRBJ2-2,NA,TRBV19,CASIRTADTGELFF
TRBJ2-5,NA,TRBV19,CASGRRAGETQYF
TRBJ2-7,NA,TRBV6-2/TRBV6-3,CASRKDGTSYEQYF
TRBJ2-5,TRBD1,TRBV25-1,CASSVSVTGRQETQYF
TRBJ2-7,TRBD1,TRBV10-3,CAISGSSGQGTYEQYF
TRBJ2-5,NA,TRBV12-5,CASGLVRGETQYF
TRBJ2-7,NA,TRBV13,CASSLGRQASGEQYF
TRBJ1-2,NA,TRBV18,CASTPGADYGYTF
TRBJ2-2,NA,TRBV27,CASRPGASGGELFF
TRBJ1-6,NA,TRBV21-1,CASSKRGNSPLHF
TRBJ2-1,TRBD1,TRBV6-2/TRBV6-3,CASRSGTGVYNEQFF
TRBJ2-1,NA,TRBV4-3,CASSQALEGKFF
TRBJ2-7,NA,TRBV19,CASSGTILGEQYF
TRBJ2-7,TRBD1,TRBV7-6,CASSPNRGLEQYF
TRBJ2-7,TRBD1,TRBV5-1,CASSTGQGGWIEQYF
TRBJ2-7,NA,TRBV30,CAWSVSWLSPEQYF
TRBJ2-2,TRBD1,TRBV20-1,CSARVGTGSNTGELFF
TRBJ2-1,NA,TRBV24-1,CATSDSGRREQFF
TRBJ2-7,TRBD2,TRBV12-3/TRBV12-4,CASSFGWLAGEQYF
TRBJ1-5,NA,TRBV12-3/TRBV12-4,CASSSGVRQPQHF
TRBJ2-3,NA,TRBV2,CASSGATDTQYF
TRBJ1-4,NA,TRBV2,CASSEPRRGPKKLFF
TRBJ2-5,TRBD2,TRBV9,CASSRGGLQETQYF
TRBJ1-5,NA,TRBV27,CASSSPEGSNQPQHF
TRBJ2-5,NA,TRBV28,CASSSPARGTPTQYF
TRBJ2-7,NA,TRBV10-3,CAIRQGPEQYF
TRBJ1-3,NA,TRBV20-1,CSALGQTGNTIYF